Listed below are T cell receptor beta chains from one sample, sequenced in a study of control samples from healthy donors and cancer patients. Clones were sequenced by immunoSEQ multiplex PCR, and TCRdb holds only the in-frame ones, with some missing. In the table there are 350,000 to 450,000 clones, around nine tenths of which are singletons. Sequencing input: PBMCs. The origin of the receptors is a man aged 40-49 years with head and neck cancer. Both conserved end residues are part of each CDR3. The D gene is left open where the match is weak. The size entry is marked missing in some rows and otherwise reads once, few, many or a size class.

v_gene	d_gene	j_gene	abundance	CDR3nt	CDR3aa
TRBV6-4	TRBD2	TRBJ2-3	once	TGTGCCAGCAGTTTAGCGGGAGGCCGCACAGATACGCAGTATTTT	CASSLAGGRTDTQYF
TRBV6-5	-	TRBJ1-3	-	TGTGCCAGCTTCAGGGCGGCCGGAAACACCATATATTTT	CASFRAAGNTIYF
TRBV5-5	TRBD1	TRBJ1-1	-	TGTGCCAGCAGATTTCAGGGGGCGGGGTACACTGAAGCTTTCTTT	CASRFQGAGYTEAFF
TRBV7-3	TRBD1	TRBJ2-5	-	TGTGCCAGCAGCCGTGGGATGACAGGGGGCGAGACCCAGTACTTC	CASSRGMTGGETQYF
TRBV7-3	-	TRBJ1-1	-	TGTGCCAGCAGCTTAACAGGGCGGGGCACTGAAGCTTTCTTT	CASSLTGRGTEAFF
TRBV28	-	TRBJ1-4	-	TGTGCCAGCAGTTTCTACCGACAAGGGGCTAATGAAAAACTGTTTTTT	CASSFYRQGANEKLFF
TRBV3-1/TRBV3-2	TRBD2	TRBJ2-7	-	TGTGCCAGCAGCCGACGACTAGCGGGAGGATCCGAGCAGTACTTC	CASSRRLAGGSEQYF
TRBV30	-	TRBJ2-1	-	TGTGCCTGGAGTGAAAATTACAATGAGCAGTTCTTC	CAWSENYNEQFF
TRBV25-1	-	TRBJ1-3	-	TGTGCCAGCAAGGTTGGCACCGGCTTTGGGGCTGGAAACACCATATATTTT	CASKVGTGFGAGNTIYF
TRBV28	TRBD1	TRBJ1-5	-	TGTGCCAGCAGTTGGACAGGCCCTAATCAGCCCCAGCATTTT	CASSWTGPNQPQHF
TRBV12-3/TRBV12-4	-	TRBJ2-7	-	TGTGCCAGCAGCCCACGGGTCTCCTACGAGCAGTACTTC	CASSPRVSYEQYF
TRBV6-5	-	TRBJ2-2	-	TGTGCCAGCAAGACGGGGACGAACACCGGGGAGCTGTTTTTT	CASKTGTNTGELFF
TRBV30	TRBD2	TRBJ2-3	-	TGTGCCTGTTCTAGCGGGGGGCTGGAAGATACGCAGTATTTT	CACSSGGLEDTQYF
TRBV29-1	-	TRBJ1-5	-	TGCAGCAATTCGGAAGAGCTGGATAGCAATCAGCCCCAGCATTTT	CSNSEELDSNQPQHF
TRBV6-5	-	TRBJ1-3	-	TGTGCCAGCAGGGCGACAATTTCTGGAAACACCATATATTTT	CASRATISGNTIYF
TRBV19	TRBD1	TRBJ2-7	-	TGTGCCAGTAGTATAGGGGACAGTCCTTTTGACTACGAGCAGTACTTC	CASSIGDSPFDYEQYF
TRBV5-6	TRBD1	TRBJ2-7	-	TGTGCCAGCAGCTCCGGGACAGGGGTTACCAAGCAGTACTTC	CASSSGTGVTKQYF
TRBV18	-	TRBJ1-2	-	TGTGCCAGCTCACCCCAGACAGGATCTAACTATGGCTACACCTTC	CASSPQTGSNYGYTF
TRBV4-2	TRBD2	TRBJ2-1	-	TGTGCCAGCAGCCGAAAGGGACTAGCGGGGGAGACGAGTGAGCAGTTCTTC	CASSRKGLAGETSEQFF
TRBV9	-	TRBJ1-2	-	TGTGCCAGCAGCGTAGAAAGAGGAGGGGGCTATGGCTACACCTTC	CASSVERGGGYGYTF
TRBV27	TRBD2	TRBJ2-1	-	TGTGCCAGCACGAGGGCGGGAGTTCCCGATGAGCAGTTCTTC	CASTRAGVPDEQFF
TRBV15	TRBD2	TRBJ2-3	once	TGTGCCACCAGCAGAGATGGGGGCGGGGGGCCCGCAGATACGCAGTATTTT	CATSRDGGGGPADTQYF
TRBV12-5	TRBD2	TRBJ2-2	-	TGTGCTAGTGGTTTGGTGACTAGCGGGGGGAACACCGGGGAGCTGTTTTTT	CASGLVTSGGNTGELFF
TRBV2	-	TRBJ1-1	-	TGTGCCAGCAGTGCGGGGGGGGCGGAGGACACTGAAGCTTTCTTT	CASSAGGAEDTEAFF
TRBV7-2	TRBD1	TRBJ1-3	-	TGTGCCAGCAGCTTAGAGGCAGGCAGGGGGCTTGTCGGAAACACCATATATTTT	CASSLEAGRGLVGNTIYF
TRBV6-6	-	TRBJ2-7	-	TGTGCCAGCAATGCCAGGGGCTACGAGCAGTACTTC	CASNARGYEQYF
TRBV20-1	-	TRBJ2-3	-	TGCAGTGCGACTATCACAGATACGCAGTATTTT	CSATITDTQYF
TRBV30	-	TRBJ1-1	-	TGTGCCTGGAGTCGGCAGGCTATGAACACTGAAGCTTTCTTT	CAWSRQAMNTEAFF
TRBV3-1/TRBV3-2	TRBD1	TRBJ1-1	-	TGTGCCAGCAGACCGACAGGGGAGACTGAAGCTTTCTTT	CASRPTGETEAFF
TRBV10-3	TRBD1	TRBJ1-2	-	TGTGCCATCAGTGAGTCGGGACAGGGGGCCGTCTACACCTTC	CAISESGQGAVYTF
TRBV5-4	TRBD2	TRBJ2-5	-	TGTGCCAGCAGCTTGGGACTAGCGGGAGGGAAGCGACAAGAGACCCAGTACTTC	CASSLGLAGGKRQETQYF
TRBV9	TRBD1	TRBJ2-5	-	TGTGCCAGCAGCATGAATCCCGGGACAGGGGGCGATTATCCGCAAGAGACCCAGTACTTC	CASSMNPGTGGDYPQETQYF
TRBV5-1	-	TRBJ2-1	-	TGCGCCAGCAGCTTGGAACGGGTCGGTGGCGGCTACAATGAGCAGTTCTTC	CASSLERVGGGYNEQFF
TRBV30	TRBD1	TRBJ2-2	-	TGTGCCTGGGACAGGGGGCGGGAAAACACCGGGGAGCTGTTTTTT	CAWDRGRENTGELFF
TRBV5-5	TRBD2	TRBJ2-7	-	TGTGCCAGCAGCCTGGGCGGGAGTCCCGGGGTTTACGAGCAGTACTTC	CASSLGGSPGVYEQYF
TRBV7-2	-	TRBJ1-5	few	TGTGCCAGCAGCTTCGAGGACATTAGCAATCAGCCCCAGCATTTT	CASSFEDISNQPQHF
TRBV9	-	TRBJ2-3	-	TGTGCCAGCAGCCCGGCAGGGGCAGCTACGCAGTATTTT	CASSPAGAATQYF
TRBV28	-	TRBJ2-5	once	TGTGCCAGCAGTTTTAGAGAGACCCAGTACTTC	CASSFRETQYF
TRBV27	-	TRBJ1-6	-	TGTGCCAGCAGTTTAGTCGGTTTGTCACCCCTCCACTTT	CASSLVGLSPLHF
TRBV6-1	-	TRBJ2-3	-	TGTGCCAGCAGCCGCCCCGGGGGCGGACTAGATACGCAGTATTTT	CASSRPGGGLDTQYF
TRBV11-1	-	TRBJ2-7	-	TGTGCCAGCAGCCCGGCCGGGACCCATGCAGGCTACGAGCAGTACTTC	CASSPAGTHAGYEQYF
TRBV6-6	TRBD2	TRBJ2-1	once	TGTGCCAGCAGCCGAGGAGAGGTCCTAGCGGGAGGGATCTCCTACAATGAGCAGTTCTTC	CASSRGEVLAGGISYNEQFF
TRBV5-1	-	TRBJ2-7	-	TGCGCCAGCAGCTTGGGAGCCGGAGCCTACGAGCAGTACTTC	CASSLGAGAYEQYF
TRBV5-4	TRBD1	TRBJ1-2	-	TGTGCCAGCAGCTTGGAGGGACAGACCTTCAACTATGGCTACACCTTC	CASSLEGQTFNYGYTF
TRBV28	TRBD2	TRBJ2-7	-	TGTGCCAGCAGTTCCCTGTCCGGCGGGAGGGTGGAGCAGTACTTC	CASSSLSGGRVEQYF
TRBV9	-	TRBJ1-6	once	TGTGCCAGCAGCGTAGAGGGGATAAACTCCTATAATTCACCCCTCCACTTT	CASSVEGINSYNSPLHF